The T cell receptor (beta chain) under discussion was sequenced for a study of regulatory T cells in long-lasting Graves disease. Overall study findings and caveats: New patients shared fewer public clonotypes (over 900) than persistent patients did (around 3,000).

This clonotype was seen ten or more times. The antigen is undetermined. Germline V lookup: CDR1 SGHTA, CDR2 FQGNSA. Trimming left V 5 bases short and J 9 bases short, with 20 bases between. The CDR3 runs 15 residues. Time point meaning: newly diagnosed GD, antithyroid drugs for less than 3 months. After RNA was extracted from PBMCs, the TCR library was made from it. HTBI primers from iRepertoire and Arm-PCR of CDR3 regions yielded the TCR beta libraries. TCRdb re-called the multiplex PCR reads with MiXCR, one entry per CDR3 protein. Of hundreds of thousands of distinct CDR3 sequences listed, about 13% are singletons. These data were also filed under a second study, of T cells in Graves' hyperthyroidism and ophthalmopathy. That study adds: Patients between 18 and 65 years old had hyperthyroidism, newly diagnosed and lasting under 2 months. When the TCR CDR3 underwent first-round RT-PCR, the HTBI primer set was used. Classification by a 13 V-J model distinguished ophthalmopathy from stable hyperthyroidism.

The sequencing used peripheral blood mononuclear cells (PBMCs), collected at new diagnosis, from a patient treated with antithyroid drugs. This chain links TRBV7-2 with TRBJ2-1, with D possibly being TRBD1 (5 bases). This sequence originates from a man aged 25 to 45 with Graves disease. The CDR3 sequence is CASSPGASRAGEQFF. CDR3 coding DNA: TGTGCCAGCAGCCCTGGGGCTAGTAGAGCCGGTGAGCAGTTCTTC.